Following are 4 T cell receptor beta chains from one sample sequenced in a study of T cells in Graves' hyperthyroidism and ophthalmopathy. RNA transcripts were the template for amplifying TCR beta CDR3 regions. The primer set for the first-round RT-PCR of the TCR CDR3 was HTBI. TCRdb passed the multiplex PCR reads through MiXCR, listing each CDR3 protein once. The sample contains over 250,000 distinct CDR3 sequences, 20% to 25% of which appear only once. Sequencing input: blood. Receptor source: a man aged 40-55 years with Graves' hyperthyroidism that later progressed to Graves' ophthalmopathy.

There are many counts of this clonotype. The rearrangement uses TRBV19 and TRBJ1-5; weak D call: TRBD1 (6 bases). The CDR3 is made up of 15 amino acids. V lost 9 bases to trimming and J lost 6 bases, with 21 bases between them. Germline V gene data show CDR1 as LNHDA and CDR2 as SQIVND (reference sequence). The DNA of the CDR3 is TGTGCCAGGACCCGGGACATCGGGCCTATTCAGCCCCAGCATTTT. It yields the protein CARTRDIGPIQPQHF. The full variable domain, with the rest looked up from reference TRBV19 and TRBJ1-5, is DGGITQSPKYLFRKEGQNVTLSCEQNLNHDAMYWYRQDPGQGLRLIYYSQIVNDFQKGDIAEGYSVSREKKESFPLTVTSAQKNPTAFYLCARTRDIGPIQPQHFGDGTRLSIL.

This clonotype has ten or more counts. This chain connects TRBV29-1 to TRBJ2-7; a weak D match, TRBD2 (5 bases). Trimming took off 6 bases at V and 4 bases at J, with 16 bases between the two ends. The length of the CDR3 is 13 residues. The V gene's germline CDR1 is SQVTM and CDR2 ANQGSEA. CDR3 DNA sequence: TGCAGCGTCCAACCTAGCAGCAATTACGAGCAGTACTTC. This gives the protein CSVQPSSNYEQYF.

This clonotype was detected many times. The rearrangement uses TRBV16 and TRBJ1-2; no reliable D call. CDR1 KGHSY and CDR2 FQNENV come from the germline V gene. The CDR3 length is 13 residues. The germline V and J ends were trimmed by 0 bases and 4 bases, with 6 bases remaining between them. The CDR3 loop is CASSQSPSYGYTF. For the CDR3, the DNA is TGTGCCAGCAGCCAATCGCCTAGCTATGGCTACACCTTC.

At least ten counts were recorded for this clonotype. The chain has TRBV15 and TRBJ1-2; D ambiguous. The CDR3 totals 13 residues. Per germline, CDR1 LNHNV and CDR2 YYDKDF (reference sequence). V lost 3 bases and J lost 2, with 7 bases in between. CDR3 region: CATSRERNYGYTF. The CDR3 DNA reads TGTGCCACCAGCAGGGAGCGGAACTATGGCTACACCTTC.